Here is one T cell receptor beta chain with its context. At the survey level, the v3.0 immunoSEQ assay was run. TCRdb's copy holds only in-frame clones and misses some; the assay was immunoSEQ multiplex PCR. The sample carries roughly 34,000 clones, around 84% recorded once. This record belongs to a study of long-term antiretroviral therapy in people with HIV. Study-level information: Specimens dating back about a decade before the 2015 immediate-ART recommendation are the oldest included.

The germline V and J ends were trimmed by 0 bases and 3 bases, with 10 bases remaining between them. The germline V gene has CDR1 SGHKS and CDR2 YYEKEE (reference sequence). The CDR3 covers 15 residues. The chain is built from TRBV5-5 and TRBJ1-5; D gene unclear. The sequences come from unsorted PBMCs, collected approximately 2.7 years before starting antiretroviral therapy. This sequence was found in a woman between 25 and 40 years old with HIV. Here the CDR3 reads CASSLEYSYNQPQHF. CDR3 DNA sequence: TGTGCCAGCAGCTTGGAGTACAGCTACAATCAGCCCCAGCATTTT.